This TCR beta chain appears in the sequencing data of a study of control samples from healthy donors and cancer patients. The assay was immunoSEQ multiplex PCR, and TCRdb's table has in-frame clones only and misses some. The sample holds about 98,000 clones, 79% seen once. The CDR3 extends over 15 amino acids. Trimming removed 3 bases at V and 8 bases at J, with 14 bases between. In germline, CDR1 is KGHSH, CDR2 LQKENI. The V gene is TRBV18, the J gene TRBJ1-6; tentative D call: TRBD1 (6 bases). The clonotype was recovered from a woman in her thirties in good health. Sequencing was carried out using blood. Here the CDR3 reads CASSPKQGTDSPLHF. The CDR3 DNA follows: TGTGCCAGCTCACCCAAGCAGGGGACGGATTCACCCCTCCACTTT.